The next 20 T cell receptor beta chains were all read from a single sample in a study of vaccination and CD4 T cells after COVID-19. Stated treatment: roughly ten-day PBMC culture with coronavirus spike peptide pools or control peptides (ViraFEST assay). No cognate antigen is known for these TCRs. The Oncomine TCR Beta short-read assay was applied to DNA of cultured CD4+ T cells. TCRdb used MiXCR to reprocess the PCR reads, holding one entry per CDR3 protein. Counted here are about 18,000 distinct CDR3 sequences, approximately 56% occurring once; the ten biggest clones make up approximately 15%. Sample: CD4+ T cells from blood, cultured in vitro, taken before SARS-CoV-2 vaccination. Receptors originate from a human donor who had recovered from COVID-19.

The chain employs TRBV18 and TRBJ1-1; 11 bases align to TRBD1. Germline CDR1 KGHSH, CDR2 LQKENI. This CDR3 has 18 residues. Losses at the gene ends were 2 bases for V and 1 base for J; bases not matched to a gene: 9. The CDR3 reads CASSPGTGGVTENTEAFF. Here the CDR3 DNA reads TGTGCCAGCTCACCAGGGACAGGGGGAGTTACTGAGAACACTGAAGCTTTCTTT.

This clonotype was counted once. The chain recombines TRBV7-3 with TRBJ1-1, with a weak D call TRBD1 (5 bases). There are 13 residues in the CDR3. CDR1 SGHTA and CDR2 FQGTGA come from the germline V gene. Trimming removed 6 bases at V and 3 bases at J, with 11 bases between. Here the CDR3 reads CASRGDSHTEAFF. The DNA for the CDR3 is TGTGCCAGCAGAGGGGACTCGCACACTGAAGCTTTCTTT.

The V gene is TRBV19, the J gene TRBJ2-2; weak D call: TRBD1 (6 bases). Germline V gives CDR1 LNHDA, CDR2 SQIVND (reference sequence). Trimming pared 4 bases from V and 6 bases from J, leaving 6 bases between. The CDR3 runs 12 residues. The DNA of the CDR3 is TGTGCCAGTAGTAACAGGGCCGGGGAGCTGTTTTTT. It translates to CASSNRAGELFF.

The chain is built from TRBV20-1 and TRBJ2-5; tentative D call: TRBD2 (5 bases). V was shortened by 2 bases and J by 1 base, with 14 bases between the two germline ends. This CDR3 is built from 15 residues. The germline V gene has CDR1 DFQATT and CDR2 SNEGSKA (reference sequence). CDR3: CSARSASRVQETQYF. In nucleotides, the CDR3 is TGCAGTGCTAGATCGGCTAGCCGAGTCCAAGAGACCCAGTACTTC.

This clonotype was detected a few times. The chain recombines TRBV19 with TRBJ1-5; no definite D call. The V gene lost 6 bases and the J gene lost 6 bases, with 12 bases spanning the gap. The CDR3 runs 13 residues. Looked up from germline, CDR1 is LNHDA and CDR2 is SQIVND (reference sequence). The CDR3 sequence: CASRNRGSQPQHF. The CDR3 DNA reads TGTGCCAGTAGGAACAGAGGGTCTCAGCCCCAGCATTTT. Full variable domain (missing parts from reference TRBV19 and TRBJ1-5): DGGITQSPKYLFRKEGQNVTLSCEQNLNHDAMYWYRQDPGQGLRLIYYSQIVNDFQKGDIAEGYSVSREKKESFPLTVTSAQKNPTAFYLCASRNRGSQPQHFGDGTRLSIL.

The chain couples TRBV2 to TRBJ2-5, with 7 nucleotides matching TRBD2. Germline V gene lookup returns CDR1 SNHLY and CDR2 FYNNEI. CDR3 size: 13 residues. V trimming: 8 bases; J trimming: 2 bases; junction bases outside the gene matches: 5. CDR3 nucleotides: TGTGCCAGCGGTCTAGCGGTACAAGAGACCCAGTACTTC. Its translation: CASGLAVQETQYF.

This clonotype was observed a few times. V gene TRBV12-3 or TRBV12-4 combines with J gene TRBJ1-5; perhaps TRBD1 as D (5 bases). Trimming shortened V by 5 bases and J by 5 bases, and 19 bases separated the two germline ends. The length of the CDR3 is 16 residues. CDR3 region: CASSTPGPGADQPQHF. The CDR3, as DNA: TGTGCCAGCAGTACACCGGGACCTGGGGCGGATCAGCCCCAGCATTTT.

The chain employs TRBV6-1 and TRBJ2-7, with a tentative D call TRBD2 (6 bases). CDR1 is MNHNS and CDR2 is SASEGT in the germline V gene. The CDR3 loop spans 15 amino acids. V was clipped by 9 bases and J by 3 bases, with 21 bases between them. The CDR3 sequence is CASRDSSRLNYEQYF. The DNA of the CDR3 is TGTGCCAGTAGGGACTCCTCCAGATTAAACTACGAGCAGTACTTC.

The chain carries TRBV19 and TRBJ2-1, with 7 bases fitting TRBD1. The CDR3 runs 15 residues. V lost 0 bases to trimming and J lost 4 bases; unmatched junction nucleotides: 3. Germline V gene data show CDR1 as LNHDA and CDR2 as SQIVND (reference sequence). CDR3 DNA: TGTGCCAGTAGTATAGAGGACAGGTTTTACAATGAGCAGTTCTTC. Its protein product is CASSIEDRFYNEQFF.

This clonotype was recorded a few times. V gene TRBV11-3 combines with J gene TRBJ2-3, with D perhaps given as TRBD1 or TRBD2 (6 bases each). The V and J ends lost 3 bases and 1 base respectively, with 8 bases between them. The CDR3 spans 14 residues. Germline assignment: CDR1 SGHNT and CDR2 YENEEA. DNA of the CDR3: TGTGCCAGCAGCTTTGGGGGGCGCACAGATACGCAGTATTTT. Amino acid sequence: CASSFGGRTDTQYF.

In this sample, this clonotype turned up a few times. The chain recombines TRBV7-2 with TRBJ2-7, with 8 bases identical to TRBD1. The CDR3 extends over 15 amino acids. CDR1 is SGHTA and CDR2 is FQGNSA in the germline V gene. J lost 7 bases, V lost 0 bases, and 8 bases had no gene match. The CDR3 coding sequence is TGTGCCAGCAGCTTAGCGACAGGGGTTTCGCAGGAGCAGTACTTC. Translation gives CASSLATGVSQEQYF.

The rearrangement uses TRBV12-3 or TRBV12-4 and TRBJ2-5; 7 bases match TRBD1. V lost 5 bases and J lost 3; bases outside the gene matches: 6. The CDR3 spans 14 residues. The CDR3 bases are TGTGCCAGCAGTAAGGGGGCCAGCGAAGAGACCCAGTACTTC. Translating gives CASSKGASEETQYF.

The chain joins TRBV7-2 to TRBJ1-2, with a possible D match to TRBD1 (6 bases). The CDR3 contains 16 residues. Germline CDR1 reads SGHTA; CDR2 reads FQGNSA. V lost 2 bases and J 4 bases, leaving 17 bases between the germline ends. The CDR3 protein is CASSLTHTGSSYGYTF. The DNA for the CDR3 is TGTGCCAGCAGCTTAACCCACACAGGGTCCAGCTATGGCTACACCTTC. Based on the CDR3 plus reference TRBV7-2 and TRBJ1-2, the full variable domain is GAGVSQSPSNKVTEKGKDVELRCDPISGHTALYWYRQSLGQGLEFLIYFQGNSAPDKSGLPSDRFSAERTGGSVSTLTIQRTQQEDSAVYLCASSLTHTGSSYGYTFGSGTRLTVV.

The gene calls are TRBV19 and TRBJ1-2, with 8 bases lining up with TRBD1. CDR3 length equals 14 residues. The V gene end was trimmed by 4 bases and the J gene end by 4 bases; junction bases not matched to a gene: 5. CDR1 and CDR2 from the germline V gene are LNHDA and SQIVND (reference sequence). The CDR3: CASSNRDRSYGYTF. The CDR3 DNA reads TGTGCCAGTAGTAACCGGGACAGGAGCTATGGCTACACCTTC.

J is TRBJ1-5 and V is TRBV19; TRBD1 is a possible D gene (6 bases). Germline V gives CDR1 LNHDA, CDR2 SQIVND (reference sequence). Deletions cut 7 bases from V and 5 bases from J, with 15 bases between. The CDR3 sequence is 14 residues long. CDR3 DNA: TGTGCCAGTAACCAACAGGGTCGACATCAGCCCCAGCATTTT. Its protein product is CASNQQGRHQPQHF.

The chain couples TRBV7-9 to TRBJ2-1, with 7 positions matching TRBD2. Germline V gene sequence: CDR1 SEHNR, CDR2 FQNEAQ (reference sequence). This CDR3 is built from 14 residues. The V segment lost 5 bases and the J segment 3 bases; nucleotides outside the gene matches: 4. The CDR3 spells CASSRLALYNEQFF. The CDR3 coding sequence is TGTGCCAGCAGCCGACTAGCCCTCTACAATGAGCAGTTCTTC.

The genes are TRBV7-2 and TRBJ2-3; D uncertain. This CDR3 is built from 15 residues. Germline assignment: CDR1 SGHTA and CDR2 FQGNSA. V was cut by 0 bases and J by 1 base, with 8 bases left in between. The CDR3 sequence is CASSLADDRTDTQYF. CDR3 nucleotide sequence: TGTGCCAGCAGCTTAGCGGATGATCGCACAGATACGCAGTATTTT.

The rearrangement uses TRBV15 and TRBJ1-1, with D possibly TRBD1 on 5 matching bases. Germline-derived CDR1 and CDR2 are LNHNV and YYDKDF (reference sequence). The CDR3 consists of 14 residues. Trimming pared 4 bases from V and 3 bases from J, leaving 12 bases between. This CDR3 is CATSITGTYTEAFF. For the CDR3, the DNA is TGTGCCACCAGCATCACAGGTACATACACTGAAGCTTTCTTT.

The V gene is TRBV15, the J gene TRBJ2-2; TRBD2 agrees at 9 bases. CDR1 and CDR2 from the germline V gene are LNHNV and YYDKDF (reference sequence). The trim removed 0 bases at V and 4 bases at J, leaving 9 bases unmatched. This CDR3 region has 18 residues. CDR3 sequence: CATSRDGLAGVSTGELFF. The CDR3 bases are TGTGCCACCAGCAGAGATGGTTTAGCGGGAGTAAGCACCGGGGAGCTGTTTTTT.

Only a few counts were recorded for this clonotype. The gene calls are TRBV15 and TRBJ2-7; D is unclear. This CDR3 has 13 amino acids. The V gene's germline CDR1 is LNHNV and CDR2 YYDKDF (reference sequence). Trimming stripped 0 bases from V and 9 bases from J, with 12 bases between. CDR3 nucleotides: TGTGCCACCAGCAGAGATCCGGCAACGCCGCAGTACTTC. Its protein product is CATSRDPATPQYF.